Following are 25 T cell receptor beta chains from one sample sequenced in a study of T-cell memory formation after mild COVID-19. MiXCR, applied by TCRdb to the 5' RACE reads, yields one record per CDR3 protein. The sample has under 35,000 distinct CDR3 sequences, about 16% seen once; the top ten hold 1.3% to 1.5%. Input material: PBMCs or a T cell subset sorted from them (not recorded which). All receptors derive from an adult who had mild COVID-19 (a few samples of this study predate the infection). Cell type and time point are not known.

Relative to its sample, this clonotype is medium-sized. The V gene is TRBV7-2, the J gene TRBJ2-7; 10 nucleotides line up with TRBD2. Per the germline V gene, CDR1 is SGHTA and CDR2 is FQGNSA. V was pared by 4 bases and J by 4 bases, with 10 bases of the junction left unmatched. CDR3 length: 16 amino acids. CDR3 nucleotide sequence: TGTGCCAGCAGCTCCAGGGAGCGGGGGGGCCGGTACGAGCAGTACTTC. Protein sequence: CASSSRERGGRYEQYF.

For this clonotype: With a much larger clone just one base away, this may be a read error. This chain links TRBV24-1 with TRBJ2-2; 13 bases are shared with TRBD2. This CDR3 region has 17 residues. Germline V gives CDR1 KGHDR, CDR2 SFDVKD. The CDR3 protein is CATSDQPGLAGTGELIF. CDR3 in DNA: TGTGCCACCAGTGACCAACCGGGACTAGCGGGGACCGGGGAGCTGATTTTT.

V gene TRBV2 combines with J gene TRBJ2-5; a possible D gene is TRBD2 (6 bases). The germline gives CDR1 SNHLY, CDR2 FYNNEI. Trimming cost V 10 bases and J 1 base, with 16 bases left between them. The CDR3 sequence is 14 residues long. CDR3 sequence reads: CATSVAGSQETQYF. As DNA, the CDR3 is TGTGCCACCTCGGTGGCGGGGTCCCAAGAGACCCAGTACTTC.

This clonotype was seen many times. V is TRBV4-2 and J is TRBJ2-1, with D unclear. Trimming cost V 0 bases and J 10 bases, with 13 bases left between them. In germline, CDR1 is LGHNA, CDR2 YNFKEQ. CDR3 length: 14 amino acids. The CDR3 region is CASSQDRVGTEQFF. As DNA, the CDR3 is TGTGCCAGCAGCCAAGATCGGGTGGGCACCGAGCAGTTCTTC.

The sample holds a few counts of this clonotype. The CDR3 coding sequence is TGCAGCGTATCCCTACAGGGTGGCGCTGAAGCTTTCTTT. This gives the protein CSVSLQGGAEAFF. This rearrangement joins TRBV29-1 to TRBJ1-1; D is possibly TRBD1 (6 bases). There are 13 residues in the CDR3. The germline V and J ends were trimmed by 6 bases and 6 bases, with 17 bases remaining between them. Germline loops: CDR1 SQVTM, CDR2 ANQGSEA.

The chain employs TRBV29-1 and TRBJ2-3; 7 bases match TRBD1. The germline V gene has CDR1 SQVTM and CDR2 ANQGSEA. The CDR3 length is 15 residues. The V and J ends lost 0 bases and 2 bases, in that order; junction bases with no gene match: 5. The CDR3 region is CSVEDRDRYTDTQYF. CDR3 sequence (DNA): TGCAGCGTTGAAGACCGGGACAGATACACAGATACGCAGTATTTT.

Note on this clonotype: A read error may explain this, as a much larger clone is one base away. This rearrangement joins TRBV5-1 to TRBJ2-3; tentative D call: TRBD2 (5 bases). The CDR3 is 16 amino acids. In germline, CDR1 is SGHRS, CDR2 YFSETQ. CDR3 sequence: CASSLGTSASTDTKYF. The CDR3 region has the DNA TGCGCCAGCAGCTTGGGGACCTCAGCTAGCACAGATACGAAGTATTTT. Full variable domain (missing parts from reference TRBV5-1 and TRBJ2-3): KAGVTQTPRYLIKTRGQQVTLSCSPISGHRSVSWYQQTPGQGLQFLFEYFSETQRNKGNFPGRFSGRQFSNSRSEMNVSTLELGDSALYLCASSLGTSASTDTKYFGPGTRLTVL.

This clonotype was picked up many times. The chain joins TRBV2 to TRBJ2-1; D perhaps matches TRBD2 (5 bases). The CDR3 runs 15 residues. V was pared by 1 base and J by 9 bases, with 16 bases between. From germline, CDR1 is SNHLY and CDR2 FYNNEI. The chain's CDR3 is CASSEDQALGSEQFF. The CDR3 nucleotides read TGTGCCAGCAGTGAAGACCAGGCTCTAGGGAGTGAGCAGTTCTTC.

The chain combines TRBV4-3 with TRBJ2-5; 9 positions match TRBD2. V lost 1 base to trimming and J lost 1 base; unmatched junction nucleotides: 13. The CDR3 totals 19 residues. Germline CDR1 is LGHNA and CDR2 is YSLEER. This CDR3 reads CASSQAVNLGTSSQETQYF. The CDR3 DNA reads TGCGCCAGCAGCCAAGCCGTAAATCTCGGGACTAGCAGCCAAGAGACCCAGTACTTC.

Comments on this clonotype: A much larger clone differs by one base, so this may be a read error. V gene TRBV7-3 combines with J gene TRBJ2-7, with TRBD1 identical over 7 bases. CDR1 and CDR2 from the germline V gene are SGHTA and FQGTGA. The CDR3 consists of 12 residues. J was trimmed by 11 bases and V by 4 bases; bases with no gene match: 8. The CDR3 DNA sequence: TGTGCCAGCAGCTCCACAGGGGTTGAGAAGTACTTC. Protein product: CASSSTGVEKYF.

The rearrangement uses TRBV12-3 or TRBV12-4 and TRBJ1-1, with 8 bases identical to TRBD1. The CDR3 loop spans 13 amino acids. V lost 10 bases to trimming and J lost 1 base; unmatched junction nucleotides: 5. CDR3 coding DNA: TGTGCCACCCACAGGGGGACGAACACTGAAGCTTTCTTT. Protein: CATHRGTNTEAFF.

This clonotype was counted ten times or more. J is TRBJ2-1 and V is TRBV7-8; TRBD2 agrees at 14 bases. V was clipped by 3 bases and J by 4 bases; unmatched bases: 5. CDR1 and CDR2 (germline): SGHVS, FQNEAQ. CDR3 length: 17 residues. The CDR3 is CASSLGTSGRYYNEQFF. DNA of the CDR3: TGTGCCAGCAGCTTGGGGACTAGCGGGAGATATTACAATGAGCAGTTCTTC.

This clonotype is labeled medium-sized. The chain combines TRBV5-1 with TRBJ1-1; D gene ambiguous. V was pared by 2 bases and J by 1 base, with 6 bases between. Germline V gene lookup returns CDR1 SGHRS and CDR2 YFSETQ. The CDR3 covers 13 residues. CDR3 sequence: CASSFYGNTEAFF. The CDR3 DNA follows: TGCGCCAGCAGCTTTTACGGGAACACTGAAGCTTTCTTT.

This clonotype came up many times. The V gene is TRBV7-3, the J gene TRBJ2-3, with a tentative D call TRBD2 (6 bases). Trimming left V 6 bases short and J 3 bases short, with 19 bases between. This CDR3 has 16 amino acids. Germline assignment: CDR1 SGHTA and CDR2 FQGTGA. CDR3: CASSKNGRTKTDTQYF. CDR3 DNA: TGTGCCAGCAGTAAAAACGGCAGGACTAAGACAGATACGCAGTATTTT.

This clonotype was seen at least ten times. The rearrangement links TRBV7-6 to TRBJ1-1; a weak D match, TRBD1 (5 bases). This CDR3 has 16 amino acids. Per germline, CDR1 SGHVS and CDR2 FNYEAQ. The V and J ends lost 4 bases and 0 bases respectively, with 15 bases between them. Here the CDR3 DNA reads TGTGCCAGCAGCTCAAACCCGGGGGGGATGAACACTGAAGCTTTCTTT. It yields the protein CASSSNPGGMNTEAFF.

In its sample, this clonotype was seen many times. The CDR3 loop is CASSSGSLNTEAFF. In nucleotides, the CDR3 is TGCGCCAGCAGCTCAGGGAGCTTGAACACTGAAGCTTTCTTT. The chain uses TRBV5-1 and TRBJ1-1; a weak D match, TRBD1 (5 bases). V was trimmed by 3 bases and J by 0 bases, leaving 9 bases between them. The CDR3 covers 14 residues. The germline CDR1 and CDR2 sequences are SGHRS and YFSETQ.

In this sample, this clonotype turned up a few times. The rearrangement uses TRBV9 and TRBJ1-2, with 7 bases matching TRBD1. The CDR3 is 15 amino acids. The J segment lost 10 bases and the V segment lost 3 bases, leaving 15 bases of the junction unmatched. Germline-derived CDR1 and CDR2 are SGDLS and YYNGEE. This chain's CDR3 is CASSGWEWDSIAYTF. CDR3 coding DNA: TGTGCCAGCAGCGGGTGGGAATGGGACAGCATCGCCTACACCTTC.

This clonotype was seen many times. The chain links TRBV12-3 or TRBV12-4 to TRBJ2-1; no reliable D call. The CDR3 contains 12 residues. V lost 5 bases, J lost 10 bases, and 12 bases lay in between. The CDR3 DNA reads TGTGCCAGCAGTCGGTTGTCCAACGAGCAGTTCTTC. Translation: CASSRLSNEQFF.

This clonotype has a count of ten or more. This sequence joins TRBV7-2 and TRBJ2-1; tentative D call: TRBD2 (5 bases). This CDR3 region has 12 residues. CDR1 SGHTA and CDR2 FQGNSA come from the germline V gene. The ends were cut back, 3 bases at V and 9 bases at J, with 9 bases in the middle. This CDR3 is CASSFLAGEQFF. The CDR3 nucleotides read TGTGCCAGCAGCTTTCTAGCAGGTGAGCAGTTCTTC.

The V call is TRBV12-3 or TRBV12-4, the J call TRBJ1-1; TRBD1 matches 10 bases. Trimming cost V 3 bases and J 0 bases; bases outside gene matches: 16. This CDR3 region has 20 residues. In DNA, the CDR3 is TGTGCCAGCAGTTTTCTTAGGGGCGGGACAGGGGATCTCGTGAACACTGAAGCTTTCTTT. It is translated as CASSFLRGGTGDLVNTEAFF.

This clonotype has a count of ten or more. V is TRBV7-2 and J is TRBJ1-1; 8 positions agree with TRBD1. The germline V gene has CDR1 SGHTA and CDR2 FQGNSA. Trimming cost V 5 bases and J 4 bases; bases outside gene matches: 3. The CDR3 covers 13 residues. The CDR3 protein is CASSRQGITEAFF. The CDR3 DNA reads TGTGCCAGCAGCCGACAGGGGATCACTGAAGCTTTCTTT.

This clonotype was observed many times. The chain carries TRBV4-3 and TRBJ1-2; D gene unclear. Trimming took off 2 bases at V and 6 bases at J, with 16 bases between the two ends. The germline gives CDR1 LGHNA, CDR2 YSLEER. CDR3 length equals 15 residues. The CDR3 spells CASSQSARGLDGYTF. CDR3 sequence (DNA): TGCGCCAGCAGCCAATCAGCTAGAGGGTTGGATGGCTACACCTTC.

This clonotype appeared many times. This sequence joins TRBV11-3 and TRBJ2-5; 11 bases align to TRBD2. CDR1 SGHNT and CDR2 YENEEA come from the germline V gene. The CDR3 runs 16 residues. J was trimmed by 6 bases and V by 5 bases; bases with no gene match: 11. The CDR3 sequence is CASSQMTSGNRKTQYF. The DNA of the CDR3 is TGTGCCAGCAGCCAAATGACTAGCGGGAATAGGAAGACCCAGTACTTC.

Note on this clonotype: The germline gene is not matched at one end of the junction; a read error may be the cause. The genes are TRBV20-1 and TRBJ2-3; D tentatively fits TRBD1 or TRBD2 (7 bases each). This CDR3 spans 14 amino acids. The germline CDR1 and CDR2 sequences are DFQATT and SNEGSKA (reference sequence). In DNA, the CDR3 is TGCAGTGCTAGGTGGGGGAGGGGGACAGACACGCAGTATTTT. It encodes CSARWGRGTDTQYF.

This clonotype was seen repeatedly, ten times or more. This chain uses TRBV10-3 with TRBJ2-5, with D possibly called TRBD1 or TRBD2 (5 bases each). This CDR3 is 17 amino acids long. CDR1 and CDR2 from the germline V gene are ENHRY and SYGVKD. The V and J ends lost 6 bases and 6 bases respectively, with 26 bases between them. CDR3 nucleotide sequence: TGTGCCATCAGGCGGGCCTCGGAGCGGCATGGGACGCAGACCCAGTACTTC. Amino acids: CAIRRASERHGTQTQYF.